Shown below are 25 T cell receptor beta chains from a single sample sequenced in a study of regulatory T cells in long-lasting Graves disease. Time point described: persistent/refractory GD, antithyroid drugs over 5 years with positive TRAb. Making the TCR library involved RNA that had been extracted from PBMCs. In building TCR beta libraries, iRepertoire HTBI primers were used together with Arm-PCR of CDR3 regions. TCRdb reprocessed the multiplex PCR reads via MiXCR and lists one record per CDR3 protein. The sample has around 500,000 distinct CDR3 sequences; less than 25% are singletons. The sample in question was peripheral blood mononuclear cells (PBMCs), obtained when the disease was refractory, from a patient treated with antithyroid drugs. The receptors come from a female donor with Graves disease.

Many counts were recorded for this clonotype. The chain uses TRBV6-5 and TRBJ1-1; D gene uncertain. The CDR3 runs to 17 residues. CDR1 MNHEY and CDR2 SVGAGI come from the germline V gene. The V gene lost 2 bases and the J gene lost 1 base, with 17 bases spanning the gap. This chain's CDR3 is CASSYNIARIANTEAFF. The CDR3 DNA reads as TGTGCCAGCAGTTACAATATAGCCAGGATTGCGAACACTGAAGCTTTCTTT.

This clonotype was counted at least ten times. Here the CDR3 DNA reads TGTGCCAGCAGTGTCGGCTACGAGCAGTACTTC. Translated: CASSVGYEQYF. The chain recombines TRBV12-3 or TRBV12-4 with TRBJ2-7; D not certain. V was cut by 5 bases and J by 3 bases, with 5 bases left in between. The CDR3 is 11 residues long.

J is TRBJ2-7 and V is TRBV29-1; 9 bases match TRBD1. The CDR3 totals 16 residues. The V gene end was trimmed by 5 bases and the J gene end by 2 bases; junction bases not matched to a gene: 13. Germline V gene data show CDR1 as SQVTM and CDR2 as ANQGSEA. The CDR3 sequence: CSVTTLPGQGPYEQYF. CDR3 in DNA: TGCAGCGTTACCACTCTCCCGGGACAGGGCCCCTACGAGCAGTACTTC.

This chain joins TRBV7-9 and TRBJ2-1; 7 bases line up with TRBD1. The CDR3 length is 14 residues. CDR1 and CDR2 (germline): SEHNR, FQNEAQ (reference sequence). With 1 base clipped from V and 7 bases from J, the junction kept 4 bases outside the gene matches. CDR3 DNA: TGTGCCAGCAGCTTAGTTACAGGGGTTAATGAGCAGTTCTTC. This translates into CASSLVTGVNEQFF.

The sample holds a few counts of this clonotype. The rearrangement joins TRBV5-6 to TRBJ2-7; D is possibly TRBD2 (6 bases). Germline CDR1 SGHDT, CDR2 YYEEEE. The germline V and J ends were trimmed by 3 bases and 0 bases, with 16 bases remaining between them. The CDR3 length is 16 residues. This CDR3 is CASSSPGTRGSYEQYF. The CDR3 region has the DNA TGTGCCAGCAGCTCCCCTGGGACTCGGGGCTCCTACGAGCAGTACTTC.

This sequence joins TRBV6-5 and TRBJ2-6; possible D gene TRBD2, 5 bases. Germline V gene sequence: CDR1 MNHEY, CDR2 SVGAGI. The CDR3 sequence is 16 residues long. Trimming shortened V by 0 bases and J by 0 bases, and 6 bases separated the two germline ends. CDR3 protein: CASSYSEVSGANVLTF. The CDR3 region has the DNA TGTGCCAGCAGTTACTCGGAGGTCTCTGGGGCCAACGTCCTGACTTTC.

This clonotype was counted at least ten times. The chain has TRBV28 and TRBJ1-2; D gene unclear. The CDR3 contains 11 residues. The germline V gene encodes CDR1 MDHEN and CDR2 SYDVKM. Trimming shortened V by 5 bases and J by 5 bases, and 6 bases separated the two germline ends. DNA for the CDR3: TGTGCCAGCAGTACCACTTATGGCTACACCTTC. This translates into CASSTTYGYTF.

The CDR3 reads CASSLRGDHGYTF. DNA for the CDR3: TGTGCCAGCAGCTTACGGGGGGATCATGGCTACACCTTC. The gene calls are TRBV7-2 and TRBJ1-2; D possibly corresponds to TRBD1 (5 bases). Germline CDR1 SGHTA, CDR2 FQGNSA. The CDR3 has 13 residues. Trimming took off 2 bases at V and 6 bases at J, with 10 bases between the two ends.

This clonotype was counted only a few times. The chain links TRBV4-1 to TRBJ2-2; D gene uncertain. Trimming took off 5 bases at V and 7 bases at J, with 5 bases between the two ends. CDR3 length equals 11 residues. CDR1 is MGHRA, CDR2 YSYEKL, per germline. Written as DNA, the CDR3 is TGCGCCAGCAGCGCTATCGGGGAGCTGTTTTTT. It specifies CASSAIGELFF.

CDR3 in DNA: TGTGCCAGCAGTTTAGCGGTCACAGATACGCAGTATTTT. It is translated as CASSLAVTDTQYF. The chain carries TRBV28 and TRBJ2-3; D call uncertain. CDR1 and CDR2 from the germline V gene are MDHEN and SYDVKM. The CDR3 totals 13 residues. The V end was cut by 2 bases, the J end by 2 bases, with 5 bases between.

In its sample, this clonotype was seen many times. The chain uses TRBV24-1 and TRBJ1-4; tentative D call: TRBD1 (5 bases). Between the trimmed V and J ends, which lost 1 base and 7 bases, there was a span of 18 bases. The CDR3 sequence is 17 residues long. CDR1 KGHDR and CDR2 SFDVKD come from the germline V gene. The CDR3 here is CATSDLSLGRAGEKLFF. In DNA form, the CDR3 reads TGTGCCACCAGTGATTTATCGTTGGGCAGGGCGGGTGAAAAACTGTTTTTT.

V gene TRBV19 combines with J gene TRBJ1-6, with TRBD1 matching 7 bases. Trimming cost V 7 bases and J 7 bases; bases outside gene matches: 7. Germline lookup yields CDR1 LNHDA and CDR2 SQIVND (reference sequence). CDR3 length: 14 amino acids. DNA for the CDR3: TGTGCCAGTATGCCAGGGGGATTGAATTCACCCCTCCACTTT. This gives the protein CASMPGGLNSPLHF.

Written as DNA, the CDR3 is TGTGCCAGTAGTATTCCTACCCCAGAGGCCGAGCAGTACTTC. Its protein is CASSIPTPEAEQYF. The genes are TRBV19 and TRBJ2-7; unclear D gene. CDR1 LNHDA and CDR2 SQIVND come from the germline V gene (reference sequence). CDR3 length equals 14 residues. The V gene lost 3 bases and the J gene lost 6 bases, with 15 bases spanning the gap.

This clonotype was detected many times. The DNA of the CDR3 is TGTGCCAGCAGCTTAGAGATGCAAGAGACCCAGTACTTC. Its translation is CASSLEMQETQYF. This chain connects TRBV11-2 to TRBJ2-5; no firm D call. Trimming left V 0 bases short and J 2 bases short, with 4 bases between. CDR1 SGHAT and CDR2 FQNNGV come from the germline V gene. The CDR3 has 13 residues.

V and J are TRBV9 and TRBJ2-2, with 7 bases that match TRBD2. Losses at the gene ends were 5 bases for V and 5 bases for J; bases not matched to a gene: 6. The CDR3 runs to 14 residues. In germline, CDR1 is SGDLS, CDR2 YYNGEE. The DNA for the CDR3 is TGTGCCAGCAGGCGGGGGAGAAGGACCGGGGAGCTGTTTTTT. It specifies CASRRGRRTGELFF.

This clonotype was counted only a few times. This rearrangement joins TRBV5-6 to TRBJ1-4; D is perhaps TRBD1 (6 bases). Looked up from germline, CDR1 is SGHDT and CDR2 is YYEEEE. This CDR3 is built from 17 residues. V lost 4 bases and J 5 bases, leaving 21 bases between the germline ends. CDR3 sequence reads: CASSPDLGGRGNEKLFF. The CDR3 DNA reads as TGTGCCAGCAGCCCCGATCTGGGTGGCAGGGGAAATGAAAAACTGTTTTTT. Using reference TRBV5-6 and TRBJ1-4 for the parts outside the CDR3, the full variable domain is DAGVTQSPTHLIKTRGQQVTLRCSPKSGHDTVSWYQQALGQGPQFIFQYYEEEERQRGNFPDRFSGHQFPNYSSELNVNALLLGDSALYLCASSPDLGGRGNEKLFFGSGTQLSVL.

The table lists this clonotype with many counts. The gene calls are TRBV28 and TRBJ2-6; 8 nucleotides agree with TRBD1. CDR1 is MDHEN, CDR2 SYDVKM, per germline. The CDR3 has 16 amino acids. The V gene end was trimmed by 4 bases and the J gene end by 2 bases; junction bases not matched to a gene: 4. CDR3 DNA sequence: TGTGCCAGCAGTTCCGACAGGGGTGCTGGGGCCAACGTCCTGACTTTC. This translates into CASSSDRGAGANVLTF.

The chain couples TRBV30 to TRBJ2-2, with D unresolved. The CDR3 is 13 amino acids. Trimming shortened V by 3 bases and J by 0 bases, and 5 bases separated the two germline ends. Germline CDR1 GTSNPN, CDR2 SVGIG (reference sequence). In DNA form, the CDR3 reads TGTGCCTGGAGGGGGACGAACACCGGGGAGCTGTTTTTT. As protein: CAWRGTNTGELFF.

This clonotype was seen more than once but under ten times. V is TRBV3-1 and J is TRBJ1-1, with D maybe TRBD1 (6 bases). The V and J ends lost 2 bases and 3 bases respectively, with 10 bases between them. CDR1 LGHDT and CDR2 YNNKEL come from the germline V gene (reference sequence). This CDR3 has 14 amino acids. DNA for the CDR3: TGTGCCAGCAGCCAAACAGGGAGGTACACTGAAGCTTTCTTT. Its protein product is CASSQTGRYTEAFF.

There are a few counts of this clonotype. One end of the junction varies from germline; a read error may be responsible. CDR3 amino acids: CVSNQGAAQPQHF. The CDR3 DNA sequence: TGTGTCAGCAATCAGGGGGCGGCTCAGCCCCAGCATTTT. This sequence joins TRBV28 and TRBJ1-5; 8 bases map to TRBD1. The CDR3 is 13 amino acids. Germline V gives CDR1 MDHEN, CDR2 SYDVKM.

The chain combines TRBV5-4 with TRBJ1-2, with TRBD1 as a possible D gene (5 bases). Deletions cut 2 bases from V and 6 bases from J, with 14 bases between. CDR1 and CDR2 from the germline V gene are SGHNT and YYREEE (reference sequence). The CDR3 covers 14 residues. CDR3 protein: CASSLQQGYDGYTF. The DNA of the CDR3 is TGTGCCAGCAGCTTACAGCAGGGTTACGATGGCTACACCTTC.

The CDR3 loop is CASASRGGYEQYF. The CDR3 region has the DNA TGTGCCAGTGCATCACGGGGGGGGTACGAGCAGTACTTC. The chain links TRBV19 to TRBJ2-7; 8 bases are a match to TRBD2. Per the germline V gene, CDR1 is LNHDA and CDR2 is SQIVND (reference sequence). This CDR3 is 13 amino acids long. J gave up 4 bases and V 8 bases, and 7 bases lay outside the gene matches.

This chain links TRBV27 with TRBJ1-2, with 9 bases lining up with TRBD1. The CDR3 consists of 18 residues. The germline gives CDR1 MNHEY, CDR2 SMNVEV (reference sequence). The V segment lost 2 bases and the J segment 4 bases; nucleotides outside the gene matches: 14. CDR3 DNA: TGTGCCAGCAGTTTAGGGACAGGGCAGGTCGGGTACGGCTATGGCTACACCTTC. This translates into CASSLGTGQVGYGYGYTF.

This clonotype was detected a few times. The rearrangement links TRBV7-9 to TRBJ1-1; D remains unclear. This CDR3 is 16 amino acids long. Trimming took off 5 bases at V and 0 bases at J, with 16 bases between the two ends. Germline assignment: CDR1 SEHNR and CDR2 FQNEAQ (reference sequence). In DNA form, the CDR3 reads TGTGCCAGCAGCCCGAAGTCCGGGGTCATGAACACTGAAGCTTTCTTT. Protein product: CASSPKSGVMNTEAFF. Full variable domain (remainder filled in from reference TRBV7-9 and TRBJ1-1): DTGVSQNPRHKITKRGQNVTFRCDPISEHNRLYWYRQTLGQGPEFLTYFQNEAQLEKSRLLSDRFSAERPKGSFSTLEIQRTEQGDSAMYLCASSPKSGVMNTEAFFGQGTRLTVV.

This clonotype has only a few counts. The chain recombines TRBV28 with TRBJ1-4; TRBD1 is a possible D gene (5 bases). CDR3 length: 17 residues. The V end was cut by 5 bases, the J end by 1 base, with 17 bases between. CDR1 and CDR2 from the germline V gene are MDHEN and SYDVKM. The CDR3, as DNA: TGTGCCAGCAGTCCCTTCCGGGGGGAAAGAACTAATGAAAAACTGTTTTTT. It specifies CASSPFRGERTNEKLFF.